This record looks at one TCR beta chain sequence and its context. The junction had 7 bases not matched to a gene; V was cut back by 0 bases and J by 6 bases. The germline V gene encodes CDR1 SEHNR and CDR2 FQNEAQ (reference sequence). The CDR3 contains 16 residues. The data originate from a study of blood T cell repertoires in COVID-19. Study details: Samples came from the United States, Italy and Spain, spanning acute and convalescent COVID-19. Sample material is recorded as cDNA or gDNA derived from T cells, B-cell-depleted T cells, or PBMCs.

Original data processing: Cell counts per sample came from amplifying reference gene primers. Here immunoSEQ multiplex PCR was the method, and the copy in TCRdb shows in-frame clones only, minus some. That table furnishes V, J and clone size, whereas the DNA furnished D and trimming. Found here are hundreds of thousands of clones, approximately 84% of them singletons; the top ten hold around 2.1%. The clonotype was recovered from a woman aged 25 to 39 who had recovered from COVID-19. The gene calls are TRBV7-9 and TRBJ2-3; 9 bases map to TRBD2. Sequenced input: peripheral blood. CDR3 nucleotides: TGTGCCAGCAGCTTAGCCGGGACTAGCATGCTCGATACGCAGTATTTT. It yields the protein CASSLAGTSMLDTQYF.